These T cell receptor beta chains were read from a single sample in a study of cytomegalovirus exposure and HLA in healthy donors. The assay was immunoSEQ multiplex PCR, and TCRdb's table has in-frame clones only and misses some. The sample gives roughly 130,000 clones, around nine tenths of which show up once; approximately 1.5% is in the top ten. The sequenced sample was PBMCs. The receptor set was obtained from a man younger than 40 in good health and CMV-seronegative. CDR3s include the opening cysteine and the closing phenylalanine or tryptophan. A D gene is named only where the DNA matches it firmly. Size is stated for part of the rows, as once, few or many counts, or as a class when the clone is expanded.

v_call: TRBV7-9
j_call: TRBJ2-7
clone_size: -
d_call: -
cdr3_nt: TGTGCCAGCAGCTCAGCCTTATACAGGGAGCTCCCCAACTACGAGCAGTACTTC
cdr3_aa: CASSSALYRELPNYEQYF

v_call: TRBV14
j_call: TRBJ2-7
clone_size: -
d_call: -
cdr3_nt: TGTGCCAGCAGCCAAGTTAGAGCATCCTACGAGCAGTACTTC
cdr3_aa: CASSQVRASYEQYF

v_call: TRBV25-1
j_call: TRBJ1-2
clone_size: -
d_call: TRBD1
cdr3_nt: TGTGCCAGCAGTGACATGCTAGGGGGCCTTGGCTACACCTTC
cdr3_aa: CASSDMLGGLGYTF

v_call: TRBV5-6
j_call: TRBJ2-7
clone_size: -
d_call: TRBD1
cdr3_nt: TGTGCCAGCAGCCCGACAGGGGGCTACGAGCAGTACTTC
cdr3_aa: CASSPTGGYEQYF

v_call: TRBV18
j_call: TRBJ2-7
clone_size: -
d_call: -
cdr3_nt: TGTGCCAGCTCACCCGAACAGGGATTCTACGAGCAGTACTTC
cdr3_aa: CASSPEQGFYEQYF

v_call: TRBV27
j_call: TRBJ1-1
clone_size: -
d_call: -
cdr3_nt: TGTGCCAGTCGGGATTCGGGGGGGAACACTGAAGCTTTCTTT
cdr3_aa: CASRDSGGNTEAFF

v_call: TRBV11-2
j_call: TRBJ2-7
clone_size: -
d_call: TRBD1
cdr3_nt: TGTGCCAGCAGCTCGACCCCGGGACAGGGGGCTTACGAGCAGTACTTC
cdr3_aa: CASSSTPGQGAYEQYF

v_call: TRBV5-1
j_call: TRBJ1-4
clone_size: once
d_call: -
cdr3_nt: TGCGCCAGCAGCTTGGATCAGGGGCCTGGTAATGAAAAACTGTTTTTT
cdr3_aa: CASSLDQGPGNEKLFF

v_call: TRBV7-2
j_call: TRBJ2-7
clone_size: -
d_call: TRBD2
cdr3_nt: TGTGCCAGCAGCATTAGCGGGAGGGCCTTGGGCGAGCAGTACTTC
cdr3_aa: CASSISGRALGEQYF

v_call: TRBV7-3
j_call: TRBJ2-7
clone_size: -
d_call: -
cdr3_nt: TGTGCCAGCAGCTTAGCCGGGGGACCCCCCTACGAGCAGTACTTC
cdr3_aa: CASSLAGGPPYEQYF

v_call: TRBV2
j_call: TRBJ2-3
clone_size: -
d_call: TRBD1
cdr3_nt: TGTGCCAGCAGGGGTGGGACAGGCCACACAGATACGCAGTATTTT
cdr3_aa: CASRGGTGHTDTQYF

v_call: TRBV30
j_call: TRBJ1-1
clone_size: -
d_call: TRBD1
cdr3_nt: TGTGCCTGGAGTGACAGGGGGAACACTGAAGCTTTCTTT
cdr3_aa: CAWSDRGNTEAFF

v_call: TRBV27
j_call: TRBJ2-5
clone_size: few
d_call: TRBD2
cdr3_nt: TGTGCCAGCAGCTTATTCCCCCCGCTAGCGGGAGCCCAAGAGACCCAGTACTTC
cdr3_aa: CASSLFPPLAGAQETQYF

v_call: TRBV13
j_call: TRBJ1-1
clone_size: -
d_call: -
cdr3_nt: TGTGCCAGCAATCAGGTGTCCACTGAAGCTTTCTTT
cdr3_aa: CASNQVSTEAFF

v_call: TRBV10-3
j_call: TRBJ2-1
clone_size: -
d_call: TRBD1
cdr3_nt: TGTGCCATCAGTGAGACCCAGGGGGCTTCGGGTGTCAATGAGCAGTTCTTC
cdr3_aa: CAISETQGASGVNEQFF

v_call: TRBV5-6
j_call: TRBJ2-7
clone_size: -
d_call: -
cdr3_nt: TGTGCCAGCAGCTCCCGGCGAGGCCTCGGCGAGCAGTACTTC
cdr3_aa: CASSSRRGLGEQYF

v_call: TRBV30
j_call: TRBJ1-6
clone_size: -
d_call: TRBD1
cdr3_nt: TGTGCCTGGAGACCAATAGACAGGGAAGGTTCACCCCTCCACTTT
cdr3_aa: CAWRPIDREGSPLHF

v_call: TRBV7-9
j_call: TRBJ1-3
clone_size: -
d_call: -
cdr3_nt: TGTGCCAGCAGTCCGAGGGGGAATTTAGCTTTTGGAAACACCATATATTTT
cdr3_aa: CASSPRGNLAFGNTIYF

v_call: TRBV2
j_call: TRBJ2-1
clone_size: -
d_call: -
cdr3_nt: TGTGCCAGCAGCCGACGGACTCAAACCTCCTACAATGAGCAGTTCTTC
cdr3_aa: CASSRRTQTSYNEQFF

v_call: TRBV29-1
j_call: TRBJ1-1
clone_size: once
d_call: TRBD1
cdr3_nt: TGCAGCGTTGGCCGGGGACAGGGGTACACTGAAGCTTTCTTT
cdr3_aa: CSVGRGQGYTEAFF

v_call: TRBV7-2
j_call: TRBJ2-1
clone_size: -
d_call: -
cdr3_nt: TGTGCCAGCAGCTTCCCTGGGGGGGGCATCTCAGTCTTC
cdr3_aa: CASSFPGGGISVF

v_call: TRBV7-3
j_call: TRBJ2-1
clone_size: -
d_call: TRBD2
cdr3_nt: TGTGCCAGCAGCTTGGGACTAAGTGGGGTCGATGAGCAGTTCTTC
cdr3_aa: CASSLGLSGVDEQFF

v_call: TRBV5-1
j_call: TRBJ2-3
clone_size: -
d_call: TRBD1
cdr3_nt: TGCGCCAGCACCCGGACAGGGAGAGTAGGCACAGATACGCAGTATTTT
cdr3_aa: CASTRTGRVGTDTQYF

v_call: TRBV6-5
j_call: TRBJ1-5
clone_size: -
d_call: TRBD1
cdr3_nt: TGTGCCAGCAGTTTGAACAGGGGGAATCAGCCCCAGCATTTT
cdr3_aa: CASSLNRGNQPQHF

v_call: TRBV27
j_call: TRBJ2-7
clone_size: -
d_call: -
cdr3_nt: TGTGCCAGTAGGACATCCAGCTCCTACGAGCAGTACTTC
cdr3_aa: CASRTSSSYEQYF